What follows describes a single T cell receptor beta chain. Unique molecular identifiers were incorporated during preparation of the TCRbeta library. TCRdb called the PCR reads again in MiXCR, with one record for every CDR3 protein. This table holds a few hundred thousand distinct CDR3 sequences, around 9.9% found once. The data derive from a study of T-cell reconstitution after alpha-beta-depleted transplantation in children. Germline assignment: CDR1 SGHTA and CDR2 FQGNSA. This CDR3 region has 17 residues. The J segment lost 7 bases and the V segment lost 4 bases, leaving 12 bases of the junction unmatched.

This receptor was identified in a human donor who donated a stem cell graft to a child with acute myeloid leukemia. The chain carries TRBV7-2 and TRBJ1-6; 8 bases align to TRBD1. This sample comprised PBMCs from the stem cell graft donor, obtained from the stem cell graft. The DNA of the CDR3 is TGTGCCAGCAGCTCGAACACCATCGACAGGGGAAATTCACCCCTCCACTTT. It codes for CASSSNTIDRGNSPLHF.